The 29 T cell receptor beta chains presented below share a single source sample, sequenced in a study of somatic mutations in cytotoxic T cells in rheumatoid arthritis. Profiled with immunoSEQ multiplex PCR; TCRdb holds only in-frame clones, not every one. This sample yields fewer than 15,000 clones, of which approximately 90% are seen a single time; over 15% belongs to the top ten. The material sequenced was CD4+ T cells sorted from blood. The receptors shown here come from a man between 65 and 79 years old with rheumatoid arthritis.

CDR3: CASSYSPEVQETQYF. The CDR3 region has the DNA TGTGCCAGCAGTTATTCCCCGGAGGTACAAGAGACCCAGTACTTC. The gene calls are TRBV6-5 and TRBJ2-5, with TRBD2 as a possible D gene (5 bases). The CDR3 has 15 residues. Germline CDR1 reads MNHEY; CDR2 reads SVGAGI. Trimming took 3 bases from V and 2 from J, leaving 13 bases between them.

The J gene is TRBJ2-7, the V gene TRBV10-1; 11 bases agree with TRBD1. The trim removed 7 bases at V and 2 bases at J, leaving 7 bases unmatched. CDR3 length: 15 amino acids. Germline V gene data show CDR1 as WNHNN and CDR2 as SYGVQD (reference sequence). This chain's CDR3 is CASNSGQGAPYEQYF. CDR3 DNA: TGCGCCAGCAACTCCGGACAGGGGGCCCCCTACGAGCAGTACTTC.

The chain is built from TRBV5-1 and TRBJ2-7, with 11 nucleotides matching TRBD1. Trimming at V came to 4 bases and at J to 5 bases, leaving 8 bases not matched to a gene. Per the germline V gene, CDR1 is SGHRS and CDR2 is YFSETQ. The CDR3 is 15 residues long. The CDR3 nucleotides read TGCGCCAGCAGCGCCGGACAGGGGGCGATCGACGAGCAGTACTTC. Its protein product is CASSAGQGAIDEQYF.

V and J are TRBV29-1 and TRBJ2-1, with TRBD2 identical over 8 bases. CDR1 is SQVTM and CDR2 is ANQGSEA in the germline V gene. The CDR3 has 14 amino acids. Trimming cost V 7 bases and J 4 bases; bases outside gene matches: 9. CDR3 amino acids: CSARPGLEYNEQFF. CDR3 nucleotides: TGCAGCGCCCGCCCGGGACTAGAGTACAATGAGCAGTTCTTC.

This chain connects TRBV6-1 to TRBJ1-2; 8 bases align to TRBD1. Germline CDR1 is MNHNS and CDR2 is SASEGT. V gave up 6 bases and J gave up 7 bases; unmatched junction bases: 7. The CDR3 covers 13 residues. This chain's CDR3 is CASRVTGEGGYTF. CDR3 nucleotide sequence: TGTGCCAGCAGGGTGACAGGGGAGGGTGGCTACACCTTC.

V usage is TRBV2 and J usage is TRBJ2-7; TRBD1 matches at 9 bases. The CDR3 is made up of 14 amino acids. V lost 6 bases and J lost 5; bases outside the gene matches: 8. Germline lookup yields CDR1 SNHLY and CDR2 FYNNEI. This CDR3 reads CASSLGQGYDEQYF. CDR3 DNA: TGTGCCAGCAGCCTGGGACAGGGCTACGACGAGCAGTACTTC.

The chain carries TRBV9 and TRBJ1-2; D is perhaps TRBD1 (6 bases). V was shortened by 4 bases and J by 3 bases, with 16 bases between the two germline ends. The germline CDR1 and CDR2 sequences are SGDLS and YYNGEE. The CDR3 has 15 residues. The CDR3 coding sequence is TGTGCCAGCAGCACGAGCCCAGGGGAATACTATGGCTACACCTTC. Translation: CASSTSPGEYYGYTF.

The V call is TRBV6-5, the J call TRBJ1-1; D gene unclear. CDR1 is MNHEY, CDR2 SVGAGI, per germline. The CDR3 extends over 13 amino acids. V dropped 5 bases and J dropped 4 bases, with 11 bases sitting between them. CDR3 amino acids: CASSQGWSTEAFF. CDR3 bases: TGTGCCAGCAGTCAAGGTTGGAGCACTGAAGCTTTCTTT.

The V gene is TRBV6-4, the J gene TRBJ2-7, with TRBD2 matching 7 bases. Losses at the gene ends were 6 bases for V and 2 bases for J; bases not matched to a gene: 10. Germline V gene data show CDR1 as MRHNA and CDR2 as SNTAGT. The CDR3 covers 15 residues. The CDR3 bases are TGTGCCAGCAGGGAGACCAAGCGGGAAACCTACGAGCAGTACTTC. It translates to CASRETKRETYEQYF.

This chain links TRBV7-8 with TRBJ1-4; D unresolved. The CDR3 extends over 15 amino acids. Germline V CDR1 and CDR2: SGHVS, FQNEAQ. V dropped 2 bases and J dropped 4 bases, with 11 bases sitting between them. The CDR3 sequence is CASSLQYFLNEKLFF. The CDR3 region has the DNA TGTGCCAGCAGCTTACAGTATTTCCTTAATGAAAAACTGTTTTTT. The full variable domain, with the rest looked up from reference TRBV7-8 and TRBJ1-4, is GAGVSQSPRYKVAKRGQDVALRCDPISGHVSLFWYQQALGQGPEFLTYFQNEAQLDKSGLPSDRFFAERPEGSVSTLKIQRTQQEDSAVYLCASSLQYFLNEKLFFGSGTQLSVL.

V usage is TRBV7-2 and J usage is TRBJ2-3; 7 nucleotides line up with TRBD1. Germline V gene data show CDR1 as SGHTA and CDR2 as FQGNSA. V shed 0 bases, J shed 0 bases, and the junction held 0 bases outside the gene matches. This CDR3 is 15 amino acids long. The CDR3 DNA sequence: TGTGCCAGCAGCTTAGCACAGGGGAGCACAGATACGCAGTATTTT. Its translation: CASSLAQGSTDTQYF.

The chain recombines TRBV18 with TRBJ2-5; TRBD1 matches 8 bases. V gave up 2 bases and J gave up 4 bases; unmatched junction bases: 3. Germline CDR1 KGHSH, CDR2 LQKENI. This CDR3 contains 14 residues. The CDR3 DNA follows: TGTGCCAGCTCACCAGGACAGGGCCTAGAGACCCAGTACTTC. Residues: CASSPGQGLETQYF. Based on the CDR3 plus reference TRBV18 and TRBJ2-5, the full variable domain is NAGVMQNPRHLVRRRGQEARLRCSPMKGHSHVYWYRQLPEEGLKFMVYLQKENIIDESGMPKERFSAEFPKEGPSILRIQQVVRGDSAAYFCASSPGQGLETQYFGPGTRLLVL.

V usage is TRBV12-5 and J usage is TRBJ2-2, with 8 nucleotides matching TRBD1. This CDR3 is 14 amino acids long. Germline CDR1 LGHNT, CDR2 FRNRAP. Trimming removed 10 bases from V and 4 bases from J; junction bases left unmatched: 8. The CDR3 DNA reads as TGTGCTACGAGCCAGGGGGCGGGCACCGGGGAGCTGTTTTTT. Its protein is CATSQGAGTGELFF.

The chain is built from TRBV4-1 and TRBJ2-7, with a tentative D call TRBD1 (6 bases). Trimming took off 1 base at V and 3 bases at J, with 13 bases between the two ends. This CDR3 has 15 amino acids. Looked up from germline, CDR1 is MGHRA and CDR2 is YSYEKL. In DNA, the CDR3 is TGCGCCAGCAGCCAAGCTTACAGGGCCGGCTACGAGCAGTACTTC. Residues: CASSQAYRAGYEQYF.

V is TRBV6-5 and J is TRBJ2-3, with D possibly being TRBD2 (6 bases). With 2 bases removed from V and 4 bases from J, the gap between germline ends came to 13 bases. CDR3 length equals 15 residues. Looked up from germline, CDR1 is MNHEY and CDR2 is SVGAGI. Written as DNA, the CDR3 is TGTGCCAGCAGTTACGCGGGGACCCGGGCAGATACGCAGTATTTT. Translating it yields CASSYAGTRADTQYF.

The chain employs TRBV7-2 and TRBJ1-5; D perhaps matches TRBD1 (5 bases). V lost 1 base and J 6 bases, leaving 10 bases between the germline ends. The CDR3 has 14 residues. Germline assignment: CDR1 SGHTA and CDR2 FQGNSA. The CDR3 DNA sequence: TGTGCCAGCAGCTTAGAGTCAGGGATTCAGCCCCAGCATTTT. This encodes CASSLESGIQPQHF. Variable domain in full (rest from reference TRBV7-2 and TRBJ1-5): GAGVSQSPSNKVTEKGKDVELRCDPISGHTALYWYRQSLGQGLEFLIYFQGNSAPDKSGLPSDRFSAERTGGSVSTLTIQRTQQEDSAVYLCASSLESGIQPQHFGDGTRLSIL.

Notes on this clone: The same CDR3 is also encoded by other DNA sequences in this sample. This chain uses TRBV6-1 with TRBJ1-2; no clear D gene. Trimming pared 2 bases from V and 8 bases from J, leaving 12 bases between. From germline, CDR1 is MNHNS and CDR2 SASEGT. The CDR3 length is 13 residues. CDR3 nucleotide sequence: TGTGCCAGCAGTGAACCTGAGACATTCGGCTACACCTTC. This translates into CASSEPETFGYTF.

Only a few counts were recorded for this clone. The rearrangement uses TRBV21-1 and TRBJ2-7; the table's D call of TRBD2 was not tested on the DNA. TRBV21-1 is a recognized pseudogene. The CDR3 totals 14 residues. The CDR3 protein is CARGRGAGAYEQYF. CDR3 DNA sequence: TGTGCCAGGGGACGGGGGGCTGGGGCCTACGAGCAGTACTTC.

The V and J genes are TRBV28 and TRBJ2-7; 7 bases are shared with TRBD1. CDR1 MDHEN and CDR2 SYDVKM come from the germline V gene. The V gene end was trimmed by 3 bases and the J gene end by 1 base; junction bases not matched to a gene: 3. CDR3 length: 14 amino acids. CDR3 loop: CASSLTGMSYEQYF. CDR3 nucleotides: TGTGCCAGCAGTTTGACAGGGATGTCCTACGAGCAGTACTTC.

This clone was picked up one time. The chain joins TRBV2 to TRBJ1-1; D gene ambiguous. The germline gives CDR1 SNHLY, CDR2 FYNNEI. This CDR3 is built from 12 residues. The V end was cut by 8 bases, the J end by 2 bases, with 9 bases between. CDR3 bases: TGTGCCAGCGGCCCCCGTAACACTGAAGCTTTCTTT. It specifies CASGPRNTEAFF. Combining the CDR3 with reference TRBV2 and TRBJ1-1 gives the whole variable domain EPEVTQTPSHQVTQMGQEVILRCVPISNHLYFYWYRQILGQKVEFLVSFYNNEISEKSEIFDDQFSVERPDGSNFTLKIRSTKLEDSAMYFCASGPRNTEAFFGQGTRLTVV.

The chain recombines TRBV18 with TRBJ1-1; possibly TRBD1 for D (5 bases). V lost 1 base and J lost 4, with 13 bases in between. CDR3 length: 15 residues. From germline, CDR1 is KGHSH and CDR2 LQKENI. The CDR3 protein is CASSPQEGRGTEAFF. CDR3 nucleotide sequence: TGTGCCAGCTCACCACAGGAGGGGAGGGGCACTGAAGCTTTCTTT.

The chain uses TRBV29-1 and TRBJ1-6; D unclear. The CDR3 length is 14 residues. CDR1 is SQVTM and CDR2 is ANQGSEA in the germline V gene. Trimming removed 3 bases at V and 5 bases at J, with 11 bases between. The CDR3 protein is CSVDRRSHNSPLHF. DNA of the CDR3: TGCAGCGTTGACCGCAGATCTCATAATTCACCCCTCCACTTT. The variable domain in full, with the rest retrieved from reference TRBV29-1 and TRBJ1-6, is SAVISQKPSRDICQRGTSLTIQCQVDSQVTMMFWYRQQPGQSLTLIATANQGSEATYESGFVIDKFPISRPNLTFSTLTVSNMSPEDSSIYLCSVDRRSHNSPLHFGNGTRLTVT.

The gene calls are TRBV2 and TRBJ1-2, with D tentatively TRBD1 (6 bases). The CDR3 covers 14 residues. Germline assignment: CDR1 SNHLY and CDR2 FYNNEI. V was pared by 4 bases and J by 3 bases, with 12 bases between. In nucleotides, the CDR3 is TGTGCCAGCAGTGTGACAGGTTCGGACTATGGCTACACCTTC. Translating gives CASSVTGSDYGYTF.

The V gene is TRBV18, the J gene TRBJ2-3, with TRBD1 as a possible D gene (6 bases). The CDR3 extends over 15 amino acids. V lost 1 base to trimming and J lost 2 bases, with 10 bases between them. In germline, CDR1 is KGHSH, CDR2 LQKENI. CDR3 region: CASSPLTGITDTQYF. The CDR3 nucleotides are TGTGCCAGCTCACCACTGACAGGTATCACAGATACGCAGTATTTT.

This clone was seen only a few times. This chain uses TRBV28 with TRBJ1-3; D uncertain. Per germline, CDR1 MDHEN and CDR2 SYDVKM. The CDR3 loop spans 14 amino acids. V was pared by 3 bases and J by 0 bases, with 6 bases between. CDR3 sequence: CASSFQNSGNTIYF. The CDR3 DNA follows: TGTGCCAGCAGTTTTCAGAACTCTGGAAACACCATATATTTT.

The V call is TRBV18, the J call TRBJ2-1, with D possibly TRBD1 on 6 matching bases. In germline, CDR1 is KGHSH, CDR2 LQKENI. The CDR3 has 14 residues. V was trimmed by 0 bases and J by 8 bases, leaving 11 bases between them. In DNA form, the CDR3 reads TGTGCCAGCTCACCACCGGCAGGGGCGGATGAGCAGTTCTTC. It encodes CASSPPAGADEQFF.

CDR3 amino acids: CASSLGYRGLNQPQHF. The CDR3 DNA sequence: TGTGCCAGCAGTTTGGGCTACAGGGGGCTGAATCAGCCCCAGCATTTT. V gene TRBV28 combines with J gene TRBJ1-5; 9 nucleotides align to TRBD1. The CDR3 runs to 16 residues. V lost 3 bases, J lost 4 bases, and 7 bases stayed unmatched. Germline values: CDR1 MDHEN, CDR2 SYDVKM.

In its sample, this clone was seen once. The chain joins TRBV6-1 to TRBJ2-7; 8 bases agree with TRBD1. V gave up 4 bases and J gave up 7 bases; unmatched junction bases: 3. The CDR3 contains 12 residues. Germline V CDR1 and CDR2: MNHNS, SASEGT. CDR3 region: CASSGQGREQYF. The CDR3 DNA reads as TGTGCCAGCAGTGGACAGGGGAGGGAGCAGTACTTC.

The chain joins TRBV19 to TRBJ2-3; perhaps TRBD1 as D (7 bases). The V end was cut by 4 bases, the J end by 9 bases, with 17 bases between. Germline loops: CDR1 LNHDA, CDR2 SQIVND (reference sequence). The CDR3 loop spans 14 amino acids. CDR3 sequence reads: CASSTLGGGRTQYF. The CDR3 DNA is TGTGCCAGTAGTACACTAGGAGGGGGCCGAACGCAGTATTTT. Full variable domain (outside the CDR3, taken from reference TRBV19 and TRBJ2-3): DGGITQSPKYLFRKEGQNVTLSCEQNLNHDAMYWYRQDPGQGLRLIYYSQIVNDFQKGDIAEGYSVSREKKESFPLTVTSAQKNPTAFYLCASSTLGGGRTQYFGPGTRLTVL.